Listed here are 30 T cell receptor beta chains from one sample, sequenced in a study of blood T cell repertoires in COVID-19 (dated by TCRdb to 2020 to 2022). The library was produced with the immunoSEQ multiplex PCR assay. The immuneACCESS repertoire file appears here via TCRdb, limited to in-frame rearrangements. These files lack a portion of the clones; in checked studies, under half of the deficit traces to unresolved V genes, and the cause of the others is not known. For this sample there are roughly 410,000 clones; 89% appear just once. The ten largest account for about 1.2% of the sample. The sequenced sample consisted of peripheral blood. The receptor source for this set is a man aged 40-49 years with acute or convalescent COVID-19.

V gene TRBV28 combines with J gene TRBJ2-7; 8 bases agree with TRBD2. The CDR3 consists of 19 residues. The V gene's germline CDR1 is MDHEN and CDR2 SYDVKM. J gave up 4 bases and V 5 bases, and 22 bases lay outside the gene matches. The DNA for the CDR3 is TGTGCCAGCAGTAGCGGCAGGCTAAGTACTAGCGGAGCTTCTTACGAGCAGTACTTC. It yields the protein CASSSGRLSTSGASYEQYF.

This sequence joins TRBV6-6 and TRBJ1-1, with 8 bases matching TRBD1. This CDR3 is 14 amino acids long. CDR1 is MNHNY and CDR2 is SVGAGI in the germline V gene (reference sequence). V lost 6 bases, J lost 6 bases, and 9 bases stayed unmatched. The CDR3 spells CASRPYQGAAEAFF. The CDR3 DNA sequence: TGTGCCAGCAGACCATACCAGGGGGCGGCTGAAGCTTTCTTT.

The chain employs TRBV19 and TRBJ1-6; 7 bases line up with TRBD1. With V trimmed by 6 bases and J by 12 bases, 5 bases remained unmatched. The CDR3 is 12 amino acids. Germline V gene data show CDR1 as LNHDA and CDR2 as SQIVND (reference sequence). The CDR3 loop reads CASSPDRLPLHF. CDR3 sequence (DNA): TGTGCCAGTAGCCCGGACAGGCTACCCCTCCACTTT.

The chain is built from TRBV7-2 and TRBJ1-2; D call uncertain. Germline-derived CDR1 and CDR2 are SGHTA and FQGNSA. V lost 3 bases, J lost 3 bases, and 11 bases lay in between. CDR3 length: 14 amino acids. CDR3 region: CASSLVGTDYGYTF. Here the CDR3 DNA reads TGTGCCAGCAGCTTGGTGGGTACAGACTATGGCTACACCTTC.

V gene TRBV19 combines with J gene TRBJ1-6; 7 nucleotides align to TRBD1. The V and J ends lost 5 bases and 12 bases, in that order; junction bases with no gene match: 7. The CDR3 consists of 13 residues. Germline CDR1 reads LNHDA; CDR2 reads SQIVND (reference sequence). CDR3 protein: CASSLTGPGPLHF. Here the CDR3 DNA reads TGTGCCAGTAGTTTGACAGGGCCGGGACCCCTCCACTTT.

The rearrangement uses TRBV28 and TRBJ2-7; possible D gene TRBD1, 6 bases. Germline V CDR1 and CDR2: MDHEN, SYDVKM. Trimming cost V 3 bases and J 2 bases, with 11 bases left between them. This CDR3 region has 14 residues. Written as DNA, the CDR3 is TGTGCCAGCAGTTTTTCCAGGGGACCCTACGAGCAGTACTTC. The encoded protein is CASSFSRGPYEQYF.

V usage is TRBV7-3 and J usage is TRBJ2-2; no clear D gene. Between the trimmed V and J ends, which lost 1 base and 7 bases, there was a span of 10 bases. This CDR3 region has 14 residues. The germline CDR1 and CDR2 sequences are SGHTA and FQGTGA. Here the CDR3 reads CASSLNARIGELFF. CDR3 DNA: TGTGCCAGCAGCTTAAACGCGAGGATCGGGGAGCTGTTTTTT.

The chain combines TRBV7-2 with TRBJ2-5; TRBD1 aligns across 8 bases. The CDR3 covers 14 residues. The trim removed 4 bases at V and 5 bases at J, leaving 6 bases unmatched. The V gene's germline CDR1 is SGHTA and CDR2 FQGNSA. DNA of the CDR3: TGTGCCAGCAGCTCGCAGGGGGCGGATGAGACCCAGTACTTC. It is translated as CASSSQGADETQYF.

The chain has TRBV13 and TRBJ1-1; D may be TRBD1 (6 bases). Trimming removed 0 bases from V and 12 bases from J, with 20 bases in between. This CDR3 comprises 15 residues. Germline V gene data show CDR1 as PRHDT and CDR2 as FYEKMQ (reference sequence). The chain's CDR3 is CASSLGVGGPDRTFF. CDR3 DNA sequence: TGTGCCAGCAGCTTAGGCGTCGGGGGGCCTGACAGGACTTTCTTT.

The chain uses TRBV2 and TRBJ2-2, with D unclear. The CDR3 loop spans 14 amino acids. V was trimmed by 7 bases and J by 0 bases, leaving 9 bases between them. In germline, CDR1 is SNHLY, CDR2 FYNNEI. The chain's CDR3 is CASMKNTNTGELFF. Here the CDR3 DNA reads TGTGCCAGCATGAAAAACACGAACACCGGGGAGCTGTTTTTT.

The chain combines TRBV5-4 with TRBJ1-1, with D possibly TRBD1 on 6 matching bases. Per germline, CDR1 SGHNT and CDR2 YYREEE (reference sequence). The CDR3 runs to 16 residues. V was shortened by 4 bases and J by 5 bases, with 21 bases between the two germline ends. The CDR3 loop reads CASSVDRPRGTTEAFF. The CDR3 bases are TGTGCCAGCAGCGTCGACCGCCCCAGGGGAACGACTGAAGCTTTCTTT. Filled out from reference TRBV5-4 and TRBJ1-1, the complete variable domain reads ETGVTQSPTHLIKTRGQQVTLRCSSQSGHNTVSWYQQALGQGPQFIFQYYREEENGRGNFPPRFSGLQFPNYSSELNVNALELDDSALYLCASSVDRPRGTTEAFFGQGTRLTVV.

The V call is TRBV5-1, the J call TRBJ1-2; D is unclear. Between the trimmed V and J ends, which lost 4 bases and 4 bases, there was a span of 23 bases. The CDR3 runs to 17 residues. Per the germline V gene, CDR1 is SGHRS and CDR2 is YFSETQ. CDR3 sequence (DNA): TGCGCCAGCAGCCTAACAAGCGGTCCCGACGGTGGCTATGGCTACACCTTC. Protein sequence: CASSLTSGPDGGYGYTF.

The CDR3 DNA follows: TGTGCCAGCAGCAACGGCGGGACAGGGAGGCAGCCCCAGCATTTT. It specifies CASSNGGTGRQPQHF. The chain combines TRBV5-4 with TRBJ1-5; 9 positions match TRBD1. CDR3 length equals 15 residues. V lost 4 bases and J lost 7; bases outside the gene matches: 9. Germline CDR1 reads SGHNT; CDR2 reads YYREEE (reference sequence).

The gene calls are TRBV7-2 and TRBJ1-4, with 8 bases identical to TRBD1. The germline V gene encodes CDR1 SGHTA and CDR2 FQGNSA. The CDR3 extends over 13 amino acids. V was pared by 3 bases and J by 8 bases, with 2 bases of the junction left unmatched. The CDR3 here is CASSLDREEKLFF. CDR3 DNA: TGTGCCAGCAGCTTGGACAGGGAGGAAAAACTGTTTTTT. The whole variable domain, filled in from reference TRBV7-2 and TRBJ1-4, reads GAGVSQSPSNKVTEKGKDVELRCDPISGHTALYWYRQSLGQGLEFLIYFQGNSAPDKSGLPSDRFSAERTGGSVSTLTIQRTQQEDSAVYLCASSLDREEKLFFGSGTQLSVL.

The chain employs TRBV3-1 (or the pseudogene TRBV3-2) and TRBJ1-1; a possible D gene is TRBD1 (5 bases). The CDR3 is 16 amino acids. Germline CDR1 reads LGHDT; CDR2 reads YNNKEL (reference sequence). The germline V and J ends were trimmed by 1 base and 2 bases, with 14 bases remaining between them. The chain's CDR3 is CASSQAAGRSNTEAFF. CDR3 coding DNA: TGTGCCAGCAGCCAAGCGGCAGGGCGTTCCAACACTGAAGCTTTCTTT.

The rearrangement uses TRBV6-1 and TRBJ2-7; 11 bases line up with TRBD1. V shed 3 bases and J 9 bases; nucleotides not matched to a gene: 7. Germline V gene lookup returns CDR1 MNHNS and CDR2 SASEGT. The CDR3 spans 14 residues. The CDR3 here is CASSDRGQGVGQYF. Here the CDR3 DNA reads TGTGCCAGCAGTGACCGGGGACAGGGGGTAGGGCAGTACTTC.

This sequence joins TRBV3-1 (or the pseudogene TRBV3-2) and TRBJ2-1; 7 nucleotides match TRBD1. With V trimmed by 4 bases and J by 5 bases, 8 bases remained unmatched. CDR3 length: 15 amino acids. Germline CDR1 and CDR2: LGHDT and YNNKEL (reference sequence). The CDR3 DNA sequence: TGTGCCAGCAGCCGAGAATCCGGGACAGACAATGAGCAGTTCTTC. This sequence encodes CASSRESGTDNEQFF.

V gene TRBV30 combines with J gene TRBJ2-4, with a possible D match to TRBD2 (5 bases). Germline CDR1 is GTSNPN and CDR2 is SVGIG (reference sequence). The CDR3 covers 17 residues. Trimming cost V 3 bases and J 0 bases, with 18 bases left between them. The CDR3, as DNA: TGTGCCTGGAGCGTACAAGTGAGCGGTTTAGCCAAAAACATTCAGTACTTC. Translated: CAWSVQVSGLAKNIQYF. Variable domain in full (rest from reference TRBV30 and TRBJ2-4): SQTIHQWPATLVQPVGSPLSLECTVEGTSNPNLYWYRQAAGRGLQLLFYSVGIGQISSEVPQNLSASRPQDRQFILSSKKLLLSDSGFYLCAWSVQVSGLAKNIQYFGAGTRLSVL.

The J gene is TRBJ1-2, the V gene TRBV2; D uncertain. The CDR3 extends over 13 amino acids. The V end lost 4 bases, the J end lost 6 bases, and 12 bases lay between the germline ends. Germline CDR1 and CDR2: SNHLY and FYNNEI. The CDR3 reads CASSVTREDGYTF. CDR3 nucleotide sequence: TGTGCCAGCAGTGTCACCCGGGAAGATGGCTACACCTTC.

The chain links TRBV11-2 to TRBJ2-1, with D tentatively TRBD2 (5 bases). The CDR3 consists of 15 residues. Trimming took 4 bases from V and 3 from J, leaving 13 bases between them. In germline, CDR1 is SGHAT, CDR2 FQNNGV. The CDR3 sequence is CASSYERNSYNEQFF. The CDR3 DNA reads TGTGCCAGCAGCTACGAGCGGAACAGCTACAATGAGCAGTTCTTC.

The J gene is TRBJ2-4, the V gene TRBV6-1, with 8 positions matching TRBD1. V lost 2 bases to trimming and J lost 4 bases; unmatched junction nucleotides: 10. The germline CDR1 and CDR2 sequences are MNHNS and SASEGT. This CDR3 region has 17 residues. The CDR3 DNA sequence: TGTGCCAGCAGTGAACCCGGACAGGGTATAGGGAAAAACATTCAGTACTTC. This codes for CASSEPGQGIGKNIQYF.

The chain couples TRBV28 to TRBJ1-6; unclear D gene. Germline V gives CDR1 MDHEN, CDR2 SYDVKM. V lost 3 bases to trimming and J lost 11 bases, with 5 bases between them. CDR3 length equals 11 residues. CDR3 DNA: TGTGCCAGCAGTTTTTATCCACCCCTCCACTTT. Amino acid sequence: CASSFYPPLHF.

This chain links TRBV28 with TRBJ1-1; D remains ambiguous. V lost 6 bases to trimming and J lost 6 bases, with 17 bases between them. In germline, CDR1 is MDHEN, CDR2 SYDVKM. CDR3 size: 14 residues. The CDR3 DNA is TGTGCCAGCAGCTCCCCCCGGGAAGTCCCTGAAGCTTTCTTT. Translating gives CASSSPREVPEAFF.

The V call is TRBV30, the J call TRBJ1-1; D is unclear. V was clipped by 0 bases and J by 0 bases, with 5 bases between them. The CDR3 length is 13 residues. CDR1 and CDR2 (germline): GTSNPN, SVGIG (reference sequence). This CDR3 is CAWSVLLNTEAFF. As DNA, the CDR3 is TGTGCCTGGAGTGTACTCTTGAACACTGAAGCTTTCTTT.

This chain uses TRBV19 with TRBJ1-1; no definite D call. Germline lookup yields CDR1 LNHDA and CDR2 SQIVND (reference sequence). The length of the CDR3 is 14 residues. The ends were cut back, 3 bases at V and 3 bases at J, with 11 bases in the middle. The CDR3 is CASSMGSLDTEAFF. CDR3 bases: TGTGCCAGTAGTATGGGCAGTTTAGACACTGAAGCTTTCTTT.

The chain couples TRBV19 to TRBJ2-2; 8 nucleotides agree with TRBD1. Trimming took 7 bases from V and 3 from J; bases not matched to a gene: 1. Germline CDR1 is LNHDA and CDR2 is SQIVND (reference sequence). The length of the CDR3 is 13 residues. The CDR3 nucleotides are TGTGCCAGTAACAGGGGGGACACCGGGGAGCTGTTTTTT. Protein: CASNRGDTGELFF.

CDR3 amino acids: CASKSSGADTQYF. The CDR3 nucleotides are TGTGCCAGCAAAAGTAGCGGCGCAGATACGCAGTATTTT. The chain carries TRBV6-6 and TRBJ2-3; tentative D call: TRBD2 (6 bases). The CDR3 spans 13 residues. Germline assignment: CDR1 MNHNY and CDR2 SVGAGI (reference sequence). Trimming shortened V by 7 bases and J by 4 bases, and 12 bases separated the two germline ends.

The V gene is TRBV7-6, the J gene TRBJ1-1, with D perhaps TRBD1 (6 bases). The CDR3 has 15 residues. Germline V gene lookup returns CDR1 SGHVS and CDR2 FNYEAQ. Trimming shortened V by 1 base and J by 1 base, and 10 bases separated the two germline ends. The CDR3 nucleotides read TGTGCCAGCAGCTTAGGATGGGGGCAGAACACTGAAGCTTTCTTT. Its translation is CASSLGWGQNTEAFF.

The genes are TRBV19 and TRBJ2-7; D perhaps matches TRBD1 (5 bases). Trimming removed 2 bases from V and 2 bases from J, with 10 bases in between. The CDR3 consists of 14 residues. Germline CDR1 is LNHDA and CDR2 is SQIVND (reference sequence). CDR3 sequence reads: CASSITGPTYEQYF. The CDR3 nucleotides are TGTGCCAGTAGTATAACAGGACCCACCTACGAGCAGTACTTC.

CDR3 in DNA: TGTGCCAGCAGCGTCTCCCCCAGGGGTAATGGTGGAGCTTTCTTT. Its protein product is CASSVSPRGNGGAFF. This chain joins TRBV9 and TRBJ1-1; TRBD1 might be the D (6 bases). Per germline, CDR1 SGDLS and CDR2 YYNGEE. The ends were cut back, 2 bases at V and 10 bases at J, with 21 bases in the middle. The CDR3 runs 15 residues. The whole variable domain, filled in from reference TRBV9 and TRBJ1-1, reads DSGVTQTPKHLITATGQRVTLRCSPRSGDLSVYWYQQSLDQGLQFLIQYYNGEERAKGNILERFSAQQFPDLHSELNLSSLELGDSALYFCASSVSPRGNGGAFFGQGTRLTVV.